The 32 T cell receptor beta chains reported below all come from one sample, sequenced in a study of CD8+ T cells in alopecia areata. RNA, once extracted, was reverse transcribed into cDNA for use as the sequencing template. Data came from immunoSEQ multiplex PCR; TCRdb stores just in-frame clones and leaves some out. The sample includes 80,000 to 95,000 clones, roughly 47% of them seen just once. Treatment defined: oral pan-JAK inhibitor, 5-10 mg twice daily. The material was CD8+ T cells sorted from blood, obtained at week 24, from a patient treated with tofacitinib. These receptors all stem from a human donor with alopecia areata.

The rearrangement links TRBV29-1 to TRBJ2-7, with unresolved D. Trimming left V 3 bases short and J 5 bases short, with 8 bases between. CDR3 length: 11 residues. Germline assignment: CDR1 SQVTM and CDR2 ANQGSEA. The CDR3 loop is CSVDVGNEQYF. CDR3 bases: TGCAGCGTTGATGTGGGGAACGAGCAGTACTTC.

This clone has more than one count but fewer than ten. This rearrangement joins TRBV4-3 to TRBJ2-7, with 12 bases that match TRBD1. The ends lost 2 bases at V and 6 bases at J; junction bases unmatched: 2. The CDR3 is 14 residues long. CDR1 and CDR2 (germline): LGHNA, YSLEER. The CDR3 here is CASSQRDRGLEQYF. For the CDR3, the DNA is TGCGCCAGCAGCCAACGGGACAGGGGGCTCGAGCAGTACTTC.

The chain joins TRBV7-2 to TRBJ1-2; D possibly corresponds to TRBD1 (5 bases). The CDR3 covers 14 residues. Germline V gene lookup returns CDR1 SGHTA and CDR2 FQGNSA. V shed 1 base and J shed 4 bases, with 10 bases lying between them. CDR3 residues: CASSLGGGVYGYTF. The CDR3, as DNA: TGTGCCAGCAGCTTAGGGGGAGGGGTCTATGGCTACACCTTC.

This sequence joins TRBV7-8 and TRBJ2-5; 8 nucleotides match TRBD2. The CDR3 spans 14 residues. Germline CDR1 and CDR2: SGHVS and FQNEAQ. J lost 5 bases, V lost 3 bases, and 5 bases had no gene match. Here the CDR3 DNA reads TGTGCCAGCAGCTTCGGGAGGGGCAGGGAGACCCAGTACTTC. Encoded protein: CASSFGRGRETQYF.

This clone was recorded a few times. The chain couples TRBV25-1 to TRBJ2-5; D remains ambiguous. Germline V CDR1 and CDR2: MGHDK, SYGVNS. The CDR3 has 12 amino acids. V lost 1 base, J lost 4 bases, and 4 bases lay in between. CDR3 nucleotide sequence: TGTGCCAGCAGTGAATTGCTAGAGACCCAGTACTTC. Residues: CASSELLETQYF.

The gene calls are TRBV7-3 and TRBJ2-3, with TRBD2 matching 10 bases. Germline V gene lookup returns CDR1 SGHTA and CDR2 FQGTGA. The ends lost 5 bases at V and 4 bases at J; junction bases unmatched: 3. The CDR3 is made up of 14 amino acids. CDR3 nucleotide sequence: TGTGCCAGCAGCCCAGCGGGAGGGCCAGATACGCAGTATTTT. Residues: CASSPAGGPDTQYF.

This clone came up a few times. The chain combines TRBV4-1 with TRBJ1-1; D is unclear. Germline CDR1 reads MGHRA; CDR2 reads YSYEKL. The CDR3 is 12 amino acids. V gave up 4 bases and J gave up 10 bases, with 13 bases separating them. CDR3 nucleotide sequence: TGCGCCAGCAGCCCCCGAGGGATTGTAGCTTTCTTT. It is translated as CASSPRGIVAFF.

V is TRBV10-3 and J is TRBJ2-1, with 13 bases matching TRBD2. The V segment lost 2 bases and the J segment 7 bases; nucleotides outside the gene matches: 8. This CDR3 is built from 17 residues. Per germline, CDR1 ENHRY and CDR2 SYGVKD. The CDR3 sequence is CAISEPGLAGVWNEQFF. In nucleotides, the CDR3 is TGTGCCATCAGTGAGCCTGGACTAGCGGGAGTTTGGAATGAGCAGTTCTTC.

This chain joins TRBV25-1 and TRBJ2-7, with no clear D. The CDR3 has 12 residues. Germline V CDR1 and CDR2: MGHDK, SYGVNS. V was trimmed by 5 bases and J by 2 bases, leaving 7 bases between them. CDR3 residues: CASSLSTYEQYF. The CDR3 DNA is TGTGCCAGCAGTTTGAGTACCTACGAGCAGTACTTC.

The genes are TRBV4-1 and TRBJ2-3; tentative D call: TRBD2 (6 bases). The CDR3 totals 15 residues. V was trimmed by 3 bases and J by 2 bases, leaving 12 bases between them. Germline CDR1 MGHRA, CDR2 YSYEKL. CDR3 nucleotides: TGCGCCAGCAGCCACCGACTAGACTACACAGATACGCAGTATTTT. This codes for CASSHRLDYTDTQYF.

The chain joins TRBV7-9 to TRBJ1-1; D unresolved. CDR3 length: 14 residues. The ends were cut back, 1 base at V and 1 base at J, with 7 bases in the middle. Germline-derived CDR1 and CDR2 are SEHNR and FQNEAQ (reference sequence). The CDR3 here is CASSLGGSNTEAFF. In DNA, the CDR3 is TGTGCCAGCAGCTTAGGGGGTTCGAACACTGAAGCTTTCTTT.

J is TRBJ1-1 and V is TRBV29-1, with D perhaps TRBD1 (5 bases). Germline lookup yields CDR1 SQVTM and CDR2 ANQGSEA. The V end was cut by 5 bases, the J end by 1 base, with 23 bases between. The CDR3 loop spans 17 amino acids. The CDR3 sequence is CSVSTGGREGTNTEAFF. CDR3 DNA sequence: TGCAGCGTTTCTACTGGGGGGAGAGAGGGGACGAACACTGAAGCTTTCTTT.

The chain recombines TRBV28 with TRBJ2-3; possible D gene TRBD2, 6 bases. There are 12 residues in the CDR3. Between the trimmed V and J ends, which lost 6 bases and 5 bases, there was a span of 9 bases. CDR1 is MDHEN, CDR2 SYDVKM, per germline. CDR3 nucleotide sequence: TGTGCCAGCAGGCTTAGCGGAGATACGCAGTATTTT. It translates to CASRLSGDTQYF.

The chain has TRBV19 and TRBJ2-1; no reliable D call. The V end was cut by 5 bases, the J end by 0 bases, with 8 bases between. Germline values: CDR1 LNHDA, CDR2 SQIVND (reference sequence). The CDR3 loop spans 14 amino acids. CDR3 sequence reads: CASSRASSYNEQFF. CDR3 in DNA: TGTGCCAGTAGTCGGGCTAGCTCCTACAATGAGCAGTTCTTC.

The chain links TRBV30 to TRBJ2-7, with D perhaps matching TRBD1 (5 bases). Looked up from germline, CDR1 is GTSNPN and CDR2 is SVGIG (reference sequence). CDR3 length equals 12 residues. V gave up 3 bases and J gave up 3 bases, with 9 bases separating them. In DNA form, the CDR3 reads TGTGCCTGGAGGCCGACAGACTACGAGCAGTACTTC. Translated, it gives CAWRPTDYEQYF.

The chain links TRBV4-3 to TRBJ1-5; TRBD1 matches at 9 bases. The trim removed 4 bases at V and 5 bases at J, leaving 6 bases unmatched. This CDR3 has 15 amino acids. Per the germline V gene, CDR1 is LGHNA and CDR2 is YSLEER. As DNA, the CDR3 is TGCGCCAGCAGCCCCGGGACAGGGACGGATCAGCCCCAGCATTTT. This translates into CASSPGTGTDQPQHF.

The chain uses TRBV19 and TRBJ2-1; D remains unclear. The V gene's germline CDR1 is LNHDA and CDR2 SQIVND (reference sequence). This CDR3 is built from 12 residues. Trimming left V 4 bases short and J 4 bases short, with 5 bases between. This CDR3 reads CASSRAYNEQFF. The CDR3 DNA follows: TGTGCCAGTAGTAGGGCGTACAATGAGCAGTTCTTC. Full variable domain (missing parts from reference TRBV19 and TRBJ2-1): DGGITQSPKYLFRKEGQNVTLSCEQNLNHDAMYWYRQDPGQGLRLIYYSQIVNDFQKGDIAEGYSVSREKKESFPLTVTSAQKNPTAFYLCASSRAYNEQFFGPGTRLTVL.

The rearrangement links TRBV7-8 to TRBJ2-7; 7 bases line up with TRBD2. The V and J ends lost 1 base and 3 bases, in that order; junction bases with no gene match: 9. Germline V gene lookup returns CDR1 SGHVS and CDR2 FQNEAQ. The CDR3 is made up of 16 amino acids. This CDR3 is CASSLVRGLVVYEQYF. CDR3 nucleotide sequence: TGTGCCAGCAGCTTAGTTCGAGGACTAGTCGTCTACGAGCAGTACTTC.

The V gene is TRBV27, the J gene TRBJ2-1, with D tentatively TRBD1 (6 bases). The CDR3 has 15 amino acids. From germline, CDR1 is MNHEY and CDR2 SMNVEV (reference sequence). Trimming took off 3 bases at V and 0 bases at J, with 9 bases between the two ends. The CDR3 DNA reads TGTGCCAGCAGTTTGGGGGCACCCTCCTACAATGAGCAGTTCTTC. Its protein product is CASSLGAPSYNEQFF.

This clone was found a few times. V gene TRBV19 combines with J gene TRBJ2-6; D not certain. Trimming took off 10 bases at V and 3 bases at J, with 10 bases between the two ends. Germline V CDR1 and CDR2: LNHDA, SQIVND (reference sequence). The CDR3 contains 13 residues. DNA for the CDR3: TGTGCCACCTGCAAGGGTGGGGCCAACGTCCTGACTTTC. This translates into CATCKGGANVLTF. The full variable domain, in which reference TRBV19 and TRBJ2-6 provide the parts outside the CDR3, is DGGITQSPKYLFRKEGQNVTLSCEQNLNHDAMYWYRQDPGQGLRLIYYSQIVNDFQKGDIAEGYSVSREKKESFPLTVTSAQKNPTAFYLCATCKGGANVLTFGAGSRLTVL.

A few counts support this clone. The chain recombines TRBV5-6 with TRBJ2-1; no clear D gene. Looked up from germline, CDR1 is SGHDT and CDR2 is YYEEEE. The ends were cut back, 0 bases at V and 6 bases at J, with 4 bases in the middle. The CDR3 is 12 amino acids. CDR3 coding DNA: TGTGCCAGCAGCTTGGGCCCCAATGAGCAGTTCTTC. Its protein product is CASSLGPNEQFF.

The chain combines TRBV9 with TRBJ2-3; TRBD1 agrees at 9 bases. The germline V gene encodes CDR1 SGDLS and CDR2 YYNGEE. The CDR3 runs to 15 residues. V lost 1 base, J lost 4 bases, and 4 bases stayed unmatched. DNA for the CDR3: TGTGCCAGCAGCGTAACAGGGGGCGCGGCAGATACGCAGTATTTT. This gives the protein CASSVTGGAADTQYF.

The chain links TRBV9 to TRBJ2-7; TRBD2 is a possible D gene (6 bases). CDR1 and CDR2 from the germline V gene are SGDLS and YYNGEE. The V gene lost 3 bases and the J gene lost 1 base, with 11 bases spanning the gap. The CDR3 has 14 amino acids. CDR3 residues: CASSDSGTSYEQYF. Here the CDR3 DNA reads TGTGCCAGCAGCGATAGCGGAACTTCCTACGAGCAGTACTTC.

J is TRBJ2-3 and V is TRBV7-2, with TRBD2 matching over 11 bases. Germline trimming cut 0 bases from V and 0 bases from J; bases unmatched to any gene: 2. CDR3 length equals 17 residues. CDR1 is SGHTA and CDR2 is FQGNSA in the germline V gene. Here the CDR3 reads CASSLATSGTSTDTQYF. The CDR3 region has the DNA TGTGCCAGCAGCTTAGCGACTAGCGGGACAAGCACAGATACGCAGTATTTT.

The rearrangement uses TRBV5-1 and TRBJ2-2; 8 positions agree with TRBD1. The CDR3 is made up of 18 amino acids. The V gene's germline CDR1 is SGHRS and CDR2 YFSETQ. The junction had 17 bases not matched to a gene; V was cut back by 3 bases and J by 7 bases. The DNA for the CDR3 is TGCGCCAGCAGCTGGATAAGTCAGGGGGCTCCGGGCGGCGGGGAGCTGTTTTTT. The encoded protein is CASSWISQGAPGGGELFF.

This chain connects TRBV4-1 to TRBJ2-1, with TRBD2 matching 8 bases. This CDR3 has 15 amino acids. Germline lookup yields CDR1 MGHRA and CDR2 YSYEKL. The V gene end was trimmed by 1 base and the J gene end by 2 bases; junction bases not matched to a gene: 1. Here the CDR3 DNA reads TGCGCCAGCAGCCAAGGTAGCGGGACCTACAATGAGCAGTTCTTC. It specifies CASSQGSGTYNEQFF.

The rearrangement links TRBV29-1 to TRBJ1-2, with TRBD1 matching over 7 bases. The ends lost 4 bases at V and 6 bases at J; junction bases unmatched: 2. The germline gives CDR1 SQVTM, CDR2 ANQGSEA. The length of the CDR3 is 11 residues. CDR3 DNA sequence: TGCAGCGTTGCGACAGGGCATGGCTACACCTTC. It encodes CSVATGHGYTF.

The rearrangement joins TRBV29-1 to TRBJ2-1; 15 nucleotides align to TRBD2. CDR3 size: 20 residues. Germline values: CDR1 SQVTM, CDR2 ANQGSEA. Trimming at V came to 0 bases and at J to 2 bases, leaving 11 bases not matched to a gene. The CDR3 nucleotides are TGCAGCGTTGAAGAACCAGGGACAGGGACTAGCGGGAGGCCCTACAATGAGCAGTTCTTC. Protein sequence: CSVEEPGTGTSGRPYNEQFF.

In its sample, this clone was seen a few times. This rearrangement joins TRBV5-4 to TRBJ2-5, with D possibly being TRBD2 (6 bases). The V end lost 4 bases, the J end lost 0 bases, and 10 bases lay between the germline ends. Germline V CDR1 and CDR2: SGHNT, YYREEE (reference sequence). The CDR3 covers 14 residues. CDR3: CASSQPGDQETQYF. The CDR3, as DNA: TGTGCCAGCAGCCAACCGGGAGACCAAGAGACCCAGTACTTC.

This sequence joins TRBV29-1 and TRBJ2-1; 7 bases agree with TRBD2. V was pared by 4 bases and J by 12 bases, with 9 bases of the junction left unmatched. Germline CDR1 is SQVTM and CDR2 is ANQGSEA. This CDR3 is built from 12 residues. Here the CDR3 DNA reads TGCAGCGTTGTGGGCAGCGGGATCGGGCAGTTCTTC. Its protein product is CSVVGSGIGQFF.

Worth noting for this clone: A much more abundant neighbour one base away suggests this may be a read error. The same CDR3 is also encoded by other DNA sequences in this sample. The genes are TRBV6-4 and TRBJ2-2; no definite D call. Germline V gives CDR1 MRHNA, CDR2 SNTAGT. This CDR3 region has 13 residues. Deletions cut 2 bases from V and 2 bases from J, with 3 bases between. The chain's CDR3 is CASSDTNTGELFF. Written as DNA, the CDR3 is TGTGCCAGCAGTGACACTAACACCGGGGAGCTGTTTTTT.

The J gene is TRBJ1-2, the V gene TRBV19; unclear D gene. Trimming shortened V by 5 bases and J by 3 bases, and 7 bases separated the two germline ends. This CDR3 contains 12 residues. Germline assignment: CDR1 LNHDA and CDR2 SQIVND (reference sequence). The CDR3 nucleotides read TGTGCCAGTAGTCGGGGTGACTATGGCTACACCTTC. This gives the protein CASSRGDYGYTF. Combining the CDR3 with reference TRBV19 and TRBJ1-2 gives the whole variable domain DGGITQSPKYLFRKEGQNVTLSCEQNLNHDAMYWYRQDPGQGLRLIYYSQIVNDFQKGDIAEGYSVSREKKESFPLTVTSAQKNPTAFYLCASSRGDYGYTFGSGTRLTVV.